This TCR beta chain was identified during a study of cytomegalovirus exposure and HLA in healthy donors. Produced via immunoSEQ multiplex PCR; TCRdb's table is partial and in-frame only. Among about 150,000 clones, roughly 91% were seen once, and the ten largest hold 2.5% to 3.5%. V dropped 0 bases and J dropped 6; count of bases not matched to a gene: 0. This CDR3 contains 15 residues. Germline V gene sequence: CDR1 MNHNS, CDR2 SASEGT. Points on this clone: Its antigen is not known.

Study outcomes and limitations: For cytomegalovirus status, the classifier reportedly gave diagnoses with high specificity and sensitivity. First-cohort TCR clusters tended to co-occur in the roughly 130 validation repertoires, a later analysis found.

The sequencing input was PBMCs. The chain couples TRBV6-1 to TRBJ2-1; 12 bases are shared with TRBD2. The origin of this receptor is a man younger than 35 in good health and CMV-seronegative. The CDR3: CASSEATSGGNEQFF. The CDR3 DNA reads TGTGCCAGCAGTGAAGCGACTAGCGGGGGCAATGAGCAGTTCTTC.